This entry is about one TCR beta chain. Flow cytometry had shown expanded CD8+CD57+ cells in the patients chosen for sequencing. There were no patients without severe acquired aplastic anemia. For CDR3 and TCR beta VDJ profiling, genomic DNA was the template used. TCRdb reprocessed the reads with MiXCR, giving one entry per CDR3 protein. The repertoire holds 150,000 to 200,000 distinct CDR3 sequences, approximately 48% seen once, with around 1.8% in the top ten. The data derive from a study of CD8+CD57+ T cells in acquired aplastic anemia. CDR3 size: 14 residues. The V gene lost 6 bases and the J gene lost 4 bases, with 15 bases spanning the gap. Germline CDR1 is MNHNS and CDR2 is SASEGT.

This rearrangement joins TRBV6-1 to TRBJ1-1; possible D gene TRBD1, 6 bases. The sample consisted of sorted CD4+, CD8+, or CD8+CD57+ T cells (not recorded which) from PBMCs. The sequence came from a human donor with aplastic anemia. The CDR3 sequence: CASRQGEIITEAFF. DNA for the CDR3: TGTGCCAGCAGACAGGGTGAAATAATCACTGAAGCTTTCTTT.